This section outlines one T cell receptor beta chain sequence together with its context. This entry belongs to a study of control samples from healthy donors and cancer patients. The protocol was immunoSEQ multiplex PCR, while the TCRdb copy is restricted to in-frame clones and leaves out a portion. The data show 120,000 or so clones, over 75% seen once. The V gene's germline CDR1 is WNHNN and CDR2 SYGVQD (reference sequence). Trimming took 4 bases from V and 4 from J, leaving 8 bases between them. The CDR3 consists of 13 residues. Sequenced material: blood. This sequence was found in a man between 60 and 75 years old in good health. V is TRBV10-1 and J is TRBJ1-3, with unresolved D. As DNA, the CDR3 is TGCGCCAGCAGTGCGAGCCTAGGAAACACCATATATTTT. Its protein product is CASSASLGNTIYF.